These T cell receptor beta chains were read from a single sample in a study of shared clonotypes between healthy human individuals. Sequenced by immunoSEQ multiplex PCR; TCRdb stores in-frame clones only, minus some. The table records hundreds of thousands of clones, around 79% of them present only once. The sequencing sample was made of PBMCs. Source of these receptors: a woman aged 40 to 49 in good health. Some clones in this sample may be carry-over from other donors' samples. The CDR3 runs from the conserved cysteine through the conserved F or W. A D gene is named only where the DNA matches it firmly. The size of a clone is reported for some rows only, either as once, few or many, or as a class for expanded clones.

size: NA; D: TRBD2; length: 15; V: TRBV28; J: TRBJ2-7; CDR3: CASSLHTSSGRAWYF; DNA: TGTGCCAGCAGTTTACATACATCCAGCGGGAGGGCCTGGTACTTC
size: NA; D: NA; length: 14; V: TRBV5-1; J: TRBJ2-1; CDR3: CASSRDLGDNEQFF; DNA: TGCGCCAGCAGCCGGGACCTAGGGGACAATGAGCAGTTCTTC
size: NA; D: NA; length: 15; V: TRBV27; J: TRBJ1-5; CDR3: CASSRRDGRNQPQHF; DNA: TGTGCCAGCAGCCGGCGGGACGGACGCAATCAGCCCCAGCATTTT
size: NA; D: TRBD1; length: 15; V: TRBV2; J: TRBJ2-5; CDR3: CASSRRTGTQETQYF; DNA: TGTGCCAGCAGTAGAAGGACAGGGACCCAAGAGACCCAGTACTTC
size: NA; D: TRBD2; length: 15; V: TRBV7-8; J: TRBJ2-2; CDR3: CASSLVGRGTGELFF; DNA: TGTGCCAGCAGCTTAGTCGGGAGGGGCACCGGGGAGCTGTTTTTT
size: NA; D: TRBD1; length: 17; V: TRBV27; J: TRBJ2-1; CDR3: CASSLFDRVSSYNEQFF; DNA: TGTGCCAGCAGTTTATTCGACAGGGTCAGCTCCTACAATGAGCAGTTCTTC
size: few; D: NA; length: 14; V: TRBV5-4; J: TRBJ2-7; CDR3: CASSTNRDSYEQYF; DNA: TGTGCCAGCAGCACAAACAGGGATTCCTACGAGCAGTACTTC
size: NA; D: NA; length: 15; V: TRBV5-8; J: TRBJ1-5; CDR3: CASSLYQEGNQPQHF; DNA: TGTGCCAGCAGCTTGTATCAAGAGGGCAATCAGCCCCAGCATTTT
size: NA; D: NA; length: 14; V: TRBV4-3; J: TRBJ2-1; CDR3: CASSQDPRDNEQFF; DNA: TGCGCCAGCAGCCAAGACCCTAGGGACAATGAGCAGTTCTTC
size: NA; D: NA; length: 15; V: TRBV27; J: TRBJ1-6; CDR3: CASSPSGRRSSPLHF; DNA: TGTGCCAGCAGTCCCTCTGGCAGGCGGAGTTCACCCCTCCACTTT
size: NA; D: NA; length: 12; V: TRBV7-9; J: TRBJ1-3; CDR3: CASSLVGNTIYF; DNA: TGTGCCAGCAGCTTAGTAGGAAACACCATATATTTT
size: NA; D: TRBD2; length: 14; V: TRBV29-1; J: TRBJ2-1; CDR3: CSVGGSLPYNEQFF; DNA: TGCAGCGTTGGCGGGAGTTTACCCTACAATGAGCAGTTCTTC
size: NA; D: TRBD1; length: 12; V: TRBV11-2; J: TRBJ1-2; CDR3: CASSGTGYGYTF; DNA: TGTGCCAGCAGCGGGACAGGCTATGGCTACACCTTC
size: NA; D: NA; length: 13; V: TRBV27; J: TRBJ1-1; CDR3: CASSLTVLTEAFF; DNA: TGTGCCAGCAGTTTAACTGTACTCACTGAAGCTTTCTTT
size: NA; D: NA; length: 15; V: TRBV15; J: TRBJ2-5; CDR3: CATSRDGGRQETQYF; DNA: TGTGCCACCAGCAGAGATGGGGGCAGACAAGAGACCCAGTACTTC
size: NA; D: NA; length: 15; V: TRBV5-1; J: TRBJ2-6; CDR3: CASSLAGGGANVLTF; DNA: TGCGCCAGCAGCTTGGCCGGTGGGGGGGCCAACGTCCTGACTTTC
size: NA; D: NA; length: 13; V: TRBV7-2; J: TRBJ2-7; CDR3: CASSSDGTYEQYF; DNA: TGTGCCAGCAGCTCGGACGGTACCTACGAGCAGTACTTC
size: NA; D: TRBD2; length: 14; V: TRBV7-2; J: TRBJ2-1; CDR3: CASSLAGLANEQFF; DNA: TGTGCCAGCAGCTTAGCGGGACTAGCCAATGAGCAGTTCTTC
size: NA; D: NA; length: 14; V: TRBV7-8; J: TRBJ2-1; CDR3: CASSRGFPTIGQFF; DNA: TGTGCCAGCAGCAGAGGGTTCCCAACTATAGGGCAGTTCTTC
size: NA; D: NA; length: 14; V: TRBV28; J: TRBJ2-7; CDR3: CASSIPGQLNEQYF; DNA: TGTGCCAGCAGCATCCCGGGACAACTTAACGAGCAGTACTTC
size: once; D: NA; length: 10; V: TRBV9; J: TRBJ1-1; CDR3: CASPRTEAFF; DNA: TGTGCCAGCCCGCGGACTGAAGCTTTCTTT
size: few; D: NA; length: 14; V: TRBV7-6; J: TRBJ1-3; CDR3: CASSLSFSGNTIYF; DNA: TGTGCCAGCAGCTTATCATTCTCTGGAAACACCATATATTTT
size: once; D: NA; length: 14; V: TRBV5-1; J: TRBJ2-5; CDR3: CASSFEPGVETQYF; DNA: TGCGCCAGCAGCTTTGAGCCAGGAGTAGAGACCCAGTACTTC
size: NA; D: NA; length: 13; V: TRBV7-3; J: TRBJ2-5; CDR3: CASSLAWEETQYF; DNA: TGTGCCAGCAGCTTAGCCTGGGAAGAGACCCAGTACTTC
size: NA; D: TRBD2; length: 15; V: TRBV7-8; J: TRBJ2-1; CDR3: CASSIGLAGVNEQFF; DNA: TGTGCCAGCAGCATCGGACTAGCGGGAGTCAATGAGCAGTTCTTC
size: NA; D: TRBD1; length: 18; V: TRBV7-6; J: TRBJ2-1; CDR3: CASSSRSRTGRYYNEQFF; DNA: TGTGCCAGCAGCTCCCGATCCAGGACAGGGAGATATTACAATGAGCAGTTCTTC
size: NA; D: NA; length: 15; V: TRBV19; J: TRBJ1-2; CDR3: CASSGEPPRDYGYTF; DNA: TGTGCCAGTAGTGGAGAACCTCCTCGGGATTATGGCTACACCTTC
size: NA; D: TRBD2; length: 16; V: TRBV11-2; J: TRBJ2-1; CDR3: CASSLYGTSGNNEQFF; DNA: TGTGCCAGCAGCTTATATGGGACTAGCGGGAACAATGAGCAGTTCTTC
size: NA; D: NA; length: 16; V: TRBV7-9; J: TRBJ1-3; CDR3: CASSTSSGVQGNTIYF; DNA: TGTGCCAGCAGCACCTCCTCAGGGGTACAGGGAAACACCATATATTTT